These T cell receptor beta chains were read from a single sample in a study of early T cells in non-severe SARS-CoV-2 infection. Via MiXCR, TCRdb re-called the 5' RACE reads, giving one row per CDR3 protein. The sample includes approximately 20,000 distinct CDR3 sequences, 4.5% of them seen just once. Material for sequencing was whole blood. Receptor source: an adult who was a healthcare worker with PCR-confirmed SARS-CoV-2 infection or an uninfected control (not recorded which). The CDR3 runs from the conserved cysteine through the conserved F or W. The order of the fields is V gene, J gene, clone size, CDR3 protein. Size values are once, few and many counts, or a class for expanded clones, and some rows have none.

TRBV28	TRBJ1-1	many	CASSVRPNTEAFF
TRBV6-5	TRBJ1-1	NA	CASSYYPWTGERNTEAFF
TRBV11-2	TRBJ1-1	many	CASSEASEAFF
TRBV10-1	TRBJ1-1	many	CASSEYRMREAFF
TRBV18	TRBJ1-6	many	CASSPHLQGALNSPLHF
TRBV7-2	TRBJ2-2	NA	CASSLWGQGKNTGELFF
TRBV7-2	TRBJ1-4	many	CASSASTGTGGLANEKLFF
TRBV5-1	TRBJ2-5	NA	CASSFGAFQETQYF
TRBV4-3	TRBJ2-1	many	CASSLWTGSDNEQFF
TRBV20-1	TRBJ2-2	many	CSARGPGQGFAGELFF
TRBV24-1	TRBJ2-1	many	CATSDWSTGSEQFF
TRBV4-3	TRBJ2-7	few	CASSPKTGVSYEQYF
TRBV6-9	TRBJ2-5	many	CASSYHGTSGAQETQYF
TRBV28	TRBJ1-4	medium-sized	CASSLRNRRGEKLFF
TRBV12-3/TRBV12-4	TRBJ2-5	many	CASRLVWGETQYF
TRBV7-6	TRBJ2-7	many	CASSERREVAQYF
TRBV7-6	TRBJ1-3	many	CAVSTAGNTIYF
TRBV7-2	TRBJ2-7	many	CASSPTDSYEQYF
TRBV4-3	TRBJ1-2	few	CASSQWRTGGYTF
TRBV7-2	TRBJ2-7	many	CASSLEPSSYEQYF
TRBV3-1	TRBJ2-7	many	CASSQIRGQSGEQYF
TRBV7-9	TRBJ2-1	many	CASSLELPYNEQFF
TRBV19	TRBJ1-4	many	CASSGLRRGDAEKLFF
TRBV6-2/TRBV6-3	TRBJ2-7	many	CASSPGVTETYEQYF
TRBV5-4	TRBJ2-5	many	CASTSGADGETQYF
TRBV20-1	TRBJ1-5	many	CSAQDNLYSNQPQHF
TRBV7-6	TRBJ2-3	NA	CASSPVAGGGDTQYF